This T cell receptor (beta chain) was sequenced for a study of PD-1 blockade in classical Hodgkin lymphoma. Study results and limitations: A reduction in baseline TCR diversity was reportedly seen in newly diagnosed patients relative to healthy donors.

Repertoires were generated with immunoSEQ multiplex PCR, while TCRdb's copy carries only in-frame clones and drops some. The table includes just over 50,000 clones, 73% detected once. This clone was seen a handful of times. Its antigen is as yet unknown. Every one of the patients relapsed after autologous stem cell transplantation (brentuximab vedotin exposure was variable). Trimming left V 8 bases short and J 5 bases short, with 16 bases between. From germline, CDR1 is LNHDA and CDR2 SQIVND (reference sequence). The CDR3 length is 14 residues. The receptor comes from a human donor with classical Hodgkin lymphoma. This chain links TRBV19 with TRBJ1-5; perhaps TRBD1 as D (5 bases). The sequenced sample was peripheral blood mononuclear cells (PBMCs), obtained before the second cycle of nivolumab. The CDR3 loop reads CASRQAGIHQPQHF. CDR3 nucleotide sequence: TGTGCCAGTCGCCAGGCAGGGATCCATCAGCCCCAGCATTTT.